These T cell receptor beta chains were read from a single sample in a study of T cell responses to AZD1222 COVID-19 vaccine. Profiled with immunoSEQ multiplex PCR; TCRdb holds only in-frame clones, not every one. The sample contains about 170,000 clones, roughly 87% of which appear only once. Material: peripheral blood, obtained 28 days after the second AZD1222 dose. Source of these receptors: an adult who received the AZD1222 COVID-19 vaccine. CDR3s include the opening cysteine and the closing phenylalanine or tryptophan. Each record gives: V gene, D gene, J gene, clone size, CDR3 DNA, CDR3 protein. A D gene is named only where the DNA matches it firmly. Not all rows give a size; the values are once, few, many and, for expanded clones, a class.

>TRBV29-1|-|TRBJ1-3|-
TGCAGCGTTACCGCCGGGACCGATTACTCTGGAAACACCATATATTTT
CSVTAGTDYSGNTIYF
>TRBV7-2|TRBD1|TRBJ1-1|-
TGTGCCAGCAGCACCCCCCCAGGGGGCACTGAAGCTTTCTTT
CASSTPPGGTEAFF
>TRBV4-1|-|TRBJ1-1|-
TGCGCCAGCAGCCAAGGTCTTGAAGCTTTCTTT
CASSQGLEAFF
>TRBV19|-|TRBJ1-1|once
TGTGCCAGTAGTATGGCCTCTTTCTCGGAAGCTTTCTTT
CASSMASFSEAFF
>TRBV19|TRBD1|TRBJ2-7|-
TGTGCCAGCTCAGGGGACAGGCGGGGCGAGCAGTACTTC
CASSGDRRGEQYF
>TRBV11-3|TRBD1|TRBJ2-5|-
TGTGCCAGCAGCCCGAGGGACAGGGAGGGCGAGACCCAGTACTTC
CASSPRDREGETQYF
>TRBV6-2/TRBV6-3|-|TRBJ1-2|-
TGTGCCAGCAGTTATGGGGTAGTGGCAAATGGCTACACCTTC
CASSYGVVANGYTF
>TRBV29-1|TRBD1|TRBJ1-2|-
TGCAGCGTTGAACAAGACAGGGGTGACTACACCTTC
CSVEQDRGDYTF
>TRBV3-1/TRBV3-2|-|TRBJ2-2|few
TGTGCCAGCAGCCAAGCATCCCTTGGCGGGGGCAAAAATATCCCGGCCGGGGAGCTGTTTTTT
CASSQASLGGGKNIPAGELFF
>TRBV2|-|TRBJ2-1|-
TGTGCCACATCCGGGACTGTCTACAATGAGCAGTTCTTC
CATSGTVYNEQFF
>TRBV29-1|TRBD1|TRBJ2-4|-
TGCAGCGTTAAAGGGACAGGGGGCTTAGCCAAAAACATTCAGTACTTC
CSVKGTGGLAKNIQYF
>TRBV4-2|-|TRBJ1-2|-
TGTGCCAGCAGCCTCGGCCTGGCGGTTAGAGGCTACACCTTC
CASSLGLAVRGYTF
>TRBV7-2|TRBD1|TRBJ1-3|-
TGTGCCAGCAGCTTAGAGTGGCAGGGGGAATTTGGAAACACCATATATTTT
CASSLEWQGEFGNTIYF
>TRBV2|-|TRBJ1-2|few
TGTGCCAGCAGTGAAAGTGCAGGGATGGATGGCTACACCTTC
CASSESAGMDGYTF
>TRBV7-8|TRBD1|TRBJ1-5|-
TGTGCCAGCAGCCCAGGGACAGGAAGGGCGAATCAGCCCCAGCATTTT
CASSPGTGRANQPQHF
>TRBV5-1|-|TRBJ2-7|-
TGCGCCAGCAGCTTGGGGCGGTGGGGGGCCCCCTACGAGCAGTACTTC
CASSLGRWGAPYEQYF
>TRBV10-3|-|TRBJ1-1|-
TGTGCCATCAGTGAGGGGGTGAACACTGAAGCTTTCTTT
CAISEGVNTEAFF
>TRBV6-5|-|TRBJ2-4|-
TGTGCCAGCAGGGGCCTAGCCAAAAACATTCAGTACTTC
CASRGLAKNIQYF